The rows below give T cell receptor beta chains drawn from one sample of a study of cytomegalovirus exposure and HLA in healthy donors. Assay used: immunoSEQ multiplex PCR; TCRdb lists only in-frame clones, some missing. The sample yields 80,000 to 100,000 clones, 55% to 80% seen once. Material for sequencing was PBMCs. The receptor source for this set is a man between 40 and 49 years old in good health and CMV-seronegative. Each CDR3 is given with its conserved first and last residue. A D gene is named only where the DNA matches it firmly. For some rows the clone size is stated as once, few or many, or as a class when expanded; others skip it.

size	D	V	J	DNA	CDR3
.	.	TRBV4-3	TRBJ2-3	TGCGCCAGCGGCCCCTCGACGGGAGATACGCAGTATTTT	CASGPSTGDTQYF
few	TRBD1	TRBV5-6	TRBJ2-7	TGTGCCAGCACCCCGACAGGGGGCGGATACGAGCAGTACTTC	CASTPTGGGYEQYF
.	.	TRBV6-5	TRBJ1-6	TGTGCCAGCAGTTTATGGAGATTCTATAATTCACCCCTCCACTTT	CASSLWRFYNSPLHF
few	.	TRBV7-9	TRBJ1-5	TGTGCCAGCAGCCCCGTGGTGGGCAGTCCCAATCAGCCCCAGCATTTT	CASSPVVGSPNQPQHF
.	TRBD1	TRBV18	TRBJ1-5	TGTGCCAGCTCAGCAGGACAGGGGGCGCCGAATCAGCCCCAGCATTTT	CASSAGQGAPNQPQHF
.	TRBD1	TRBV30	TRBJ1-2	TGTGCCTGGAGGATGGGACAGGCCAAATACTATGGCTACACCTTC	CAWRMGQAKYYGYTF
.	.	TRBV7-9	TRBJ2-3	TGTGCCAGCAGCCAAAGCGATGGGGGCCGAGACCCCCAGTATTTT	CASSQSDGGRDPQYF
.	.	TRBV7-6	TRBJ2-7	TGTGCCAGCAGCCCCGTGGGACAAAAATCTTACGAGCAGTACTTC	CASSPVGQKSYEQYF
.	.	TRBV5-6	TRBJ2-3	TGTGCCAGCAGCGTTACTAGTTACTTCACAGATACGCAGTATTTT	CASSVTSYFTDTQYF
once	.	TRBV7-2	TRBJ2-7	TGTGCCAGCAGCTTAGATCAGGGGGAGGTCTACGAGCAGTACTTC	CASSLDQGEVYEQYF
.	TRBD1	TRBV5-6	TRBJ1-1	TGTGCCAGCAGCTTCACACAGGGGTCAGCTTTCTTT	CASSFTQGSAFF
.	.	TRBV2	TRBJ1-2	TGTGCCAGCAGAGTGGTCAGGGGCTTCTATGGCTACACCTTC	CASRVVRGFYGYTF
.	.	TRBV29-1	TRBJ2-5	TGCAGCGTTGAGGGACATATCCAAGGGACCCAGTACTTC	CSVEGHIQGTQYF